This T cell receptor (beta chain) was profiled in a study of cytomegalovirus exposure and HLA in healthy donors. Overall study results and limits: Specific recognition of CMV antigens was confirmed in vitro for three chains (all CMV-associated). Cytomegalovirus association was listed for 150 to 200 TCR beta chains.

This clone was found once. Its antigen is undetermined. Sequencing used immunoSEQ multiplex PCR; TCRdb keeps in-frame clones, though not all of them. This table holds roughly 260,000 clones, around 89% found once. The sample consisted of PBMCs. The TCR originated in a woman aged 18-30 years in good health and CMV-seronegative.

In nucleotides, the CDR3 is TGTGCCAGCAGTTACACACAGTATGACTACGAGCAGTACTTC. Amino acids: CASSYTQYDYEQYF. The chain joins TRBV28 to TRBJ2-7; no clear D. Trimming left V 4 bases short and J 3 bases short, with 13 bases between. The CDR3 runs to 14 residues. Per germline, CDR1 MDHEN and CDR2 SYDVKM.